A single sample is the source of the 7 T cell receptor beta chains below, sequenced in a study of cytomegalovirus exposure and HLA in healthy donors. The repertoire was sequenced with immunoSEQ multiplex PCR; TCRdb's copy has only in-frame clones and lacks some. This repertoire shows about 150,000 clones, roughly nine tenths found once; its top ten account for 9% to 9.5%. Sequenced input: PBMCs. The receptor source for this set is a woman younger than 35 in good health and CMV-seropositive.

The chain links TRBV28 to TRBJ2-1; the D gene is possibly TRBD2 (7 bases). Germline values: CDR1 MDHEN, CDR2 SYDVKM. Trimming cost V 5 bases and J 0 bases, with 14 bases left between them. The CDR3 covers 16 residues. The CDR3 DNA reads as TGTGCCAGCAGTCCCGGGGGGCCTTTCTCCTACAATGAGCAGTTCTTC. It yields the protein CASSPGGPFSYNEQFF.

Here the CDR3 DNA reads TGTGCCAGCAGCTTGGGGCTAGCCTCCTACAATGAGCAGTTCTTC. It translates to CASSLGLASYNEQFF. The V and J genes are TRBV5-6 and TRBJ2-1, with D perhaps TRBD2 (5 bases). This CDR3 has 15 amino acids. Trimming removed 0 bases at V and 0 bases at J, with 7 bases between. Germline CDR1 reads SGHDT; CDR2 reads YYEEEE.

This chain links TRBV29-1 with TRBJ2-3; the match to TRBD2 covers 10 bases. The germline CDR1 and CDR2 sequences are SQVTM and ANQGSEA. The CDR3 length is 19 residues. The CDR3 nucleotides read TGCAGTATCCTGCATCGTAAGCGGGGGGGCGACTCATACACAGATACGCAGTATTTT. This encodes CSILHRKRGGDSYTDTQYF.

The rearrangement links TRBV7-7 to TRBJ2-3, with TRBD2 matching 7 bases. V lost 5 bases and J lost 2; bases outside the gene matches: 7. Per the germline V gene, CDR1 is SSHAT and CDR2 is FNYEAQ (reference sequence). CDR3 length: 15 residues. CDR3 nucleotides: TGTGCCAGCAGCCAAGAGGGAGGGCCCACAGATACGCAGTATTTT. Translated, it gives CASSQEGGPTDTQYF.

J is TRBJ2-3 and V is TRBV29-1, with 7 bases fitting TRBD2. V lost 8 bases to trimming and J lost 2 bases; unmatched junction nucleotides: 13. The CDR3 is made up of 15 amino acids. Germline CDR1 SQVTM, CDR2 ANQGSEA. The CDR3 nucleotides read TGCAGCTCGGCCGTTGGCGGGGGTTACACAGATACGCAGTATTTT. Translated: CSSAVGGGYTDTQYF.

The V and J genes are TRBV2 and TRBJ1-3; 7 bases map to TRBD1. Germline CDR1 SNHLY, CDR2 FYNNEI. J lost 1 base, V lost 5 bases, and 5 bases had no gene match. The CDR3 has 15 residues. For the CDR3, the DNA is TGTGCCAGCAGTCTTCTGACAGGGTCTGGAAACACCATATATTTT. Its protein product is CASSLLTGSGNTIYF.

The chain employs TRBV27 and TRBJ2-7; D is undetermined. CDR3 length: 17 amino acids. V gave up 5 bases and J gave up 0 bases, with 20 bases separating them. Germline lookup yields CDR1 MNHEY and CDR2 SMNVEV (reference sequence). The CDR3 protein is CASSPPPPQKNSYEQYF. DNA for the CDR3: TGTGCCAGCAGTCCCCCTCCACCACAGAAGAACTCCTACGAGCAGTACTTC.